These 6 T cell receptor beta chains came from one sample sequenced in a study of cytomegalovirus exposure and HLA in healthy donors. PCR was performed using 60 Vbeta and 13 Jbeta primers. Generated by immunoSEQ multiplex PCR, the TCRdb table keeps only in-frame clones and is missing some. The sample yields roughly 180,000 clones, 84% seen once. The sample taken for sequencing was PBMCs. Source of these receptors: a girl under 18 in good health and CMV-seropositive.

The chain employs TRBV7-9 and TRBJ1-1; TRBD1 matches at 7 bases. The germline gives CDR1 SEHNR, CDR2 FQNEAQ (reference sequence). CDR3 length: 13 residues. Trimming removed 5 bases from V and 1 base from J; junction bases left unmatched: 1. The CDR3 protein is CASSRQGNTEAFF. The CDR3 nucleotides read TGTGCCAGCAGCCGACAGGGGAACACTGAAGCTTTCTTT.

This chain joins TRBV19 and TRBJ2-2; the D is unclear. V lost 7 bases to trimming and J lost 0 bases, with 12 bases between them. Germline CDR1 LNHDA, CDR2 SQIVND (reference sequence). The CDR3 has 15 amino acids. CDR3 sequence: CASKGIQSNTGELFF. The CDR3 DNA sequence: TGTGCCAGTAAAGGAATACAGTCGAACACCGGGGAGCTGTTTTTT.

The chain uses TRBV10-1 and TRBJ2-1, with D possibly TRBD2 on 7 matching bases. The CDR3 runs 15 residues. From germline, CDR1 is WNHNN and CDR2 SYGVQD (reference sequence). Trimming shortened V by 2 bases and J by 8 bases, and 16 bases separated the two germline ends. CDR3 DNA: TGCGCCAGCAGTGAGACAGGGAGGGTTCGGGATGAGCAGTTCTTC. Its protein is CASSETGRVRDEQFF.

The chain is built from TRBV6-5 and TRBJ2-2, with D possibly being TRBD2 (5 bases). CDR1 is MNHEY and CDR2 is SVGAGI in the germline V gene. This CDR3 region has 14 residues. Trimming took off 5 bases at V and 3 bases at J, with 10 bases between the two ends. CDR3 DNA sequence: TGTGCCAGCAGTGCGGGTGCCTACACCGGGGAGCTGTTTTTT. Its translation: CASSAGAYTGELFF.

The chain has TRBV9 and TRBJ1-2, with D perhaps matching TRBD1 (5 bases). Trimming took off 7 bases at V and 6 bases at J, with 7 bases between the two ends. Germline V lookup: CDR1 SGDLS, CDR2 YYNGEE. CDR3 size: 10 residues. CDR3 residues: CASAGNGYTF. The CDR3 DNA reads TGTGCCAGCGCAGGGAATGGCTACACCTTC.

On this clone itself: Other nucleotide sequences in the sample specify the same CDR3. This sequence joins TRBV5-8 and TRBJ1-1; D is uncertain. Trimming removed 6 bases at V and 2 bases at J, with 8 bases between. The length of the CDR3 is 12 residues. Looked up from germline, CDR1 is SGHTS and CDR2 is YDEGEE. CDR3 sequence: CASTHINTEAFF. CDR3 DNA sequence: TGTGCCAGCACCCACATAAACACTGAAGCTTTCTTT.